Only a few counts were recorded for the clone carrying this T cell receptor (beta chain). The CDR3 totals 16 residues. CDR1 is LNHDA and CDR2 is SQIVND in the germline V gene (reference sequence). V was cut by 6 bases and J by 0 bases, with 16 bases left in between. The data are from a study of blood T cell repertoires in COVID-19. Profiled with immunoSEQ multiplex PCR; TCRdb holds only in-frame clones, not every one. The data show approximately 65,000 clones, roughly 92% seen once. The TCR originated in a man in his 70s with active COVID-19. The sequencing input was peripheral blood. The chain is built from TRBV19 and TRBJ2-3; the D gene is possibly TRBD1 (6 bases). The CDR3 here is CASRQRDRPSTDTQYF. The CDR3 DNA follows: TGTGCCAGTAGGCAGCGCGACAGGCCTAGCACAGATACGCAGTATTTT. Based on the CDR3 plus reference TRBV19 and TRBJ2-3, the full variable domain is DGGITQSPKYLFRKEGQNVTLSCEQNLNHDAMYWYRQDPGQGLRLIYYSQIVNDFQKGDIAEGYSVSREKKESFPLTVTSAQKNPTAFYLCASRQRDRPSTDTQYFGPGTRLTVL.